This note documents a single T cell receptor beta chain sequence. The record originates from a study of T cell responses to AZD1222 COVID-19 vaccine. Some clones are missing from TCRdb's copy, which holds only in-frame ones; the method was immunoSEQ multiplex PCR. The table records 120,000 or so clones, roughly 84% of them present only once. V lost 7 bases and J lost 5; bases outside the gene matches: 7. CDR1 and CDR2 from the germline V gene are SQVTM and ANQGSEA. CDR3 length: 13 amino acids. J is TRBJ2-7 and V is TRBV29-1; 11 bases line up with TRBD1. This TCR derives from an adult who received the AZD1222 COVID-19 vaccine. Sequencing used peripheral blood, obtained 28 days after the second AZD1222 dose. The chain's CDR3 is CSAADRGLNEQYF. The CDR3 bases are TGCAGCGCTGCGGACAGGGGGCTCAACGAGCAGTACTTC.